This passage covers 8 T cell receptor beta chains from one sample sequenced in a study of blood T cells in healthy people across ages. The authors ran a second PCR of about 7 to 11 cycles using a sample-barcoded 5' primer and a J-beta primer mix. TCRdb processed the 5' RACE reads anew with MiXCR; each CDR3 protein has one entry. Among some 550,000 distinct CDR3 sequences listed, around 50% were seen once. Sequencing was performed on blood. All receptors come from a man older than 75 in good health.

For this clonotype: An end of the junction does not agree with germline; a read error may underlie this. The rearrangement uses TRBV29-1 and TRBJ1-2, with D tentatively TRBD1 (5 bases). The germline V gene encodes CDR1 SQVTM and CDR2 ANQGSEA. The CDR3 totals 14 residues. The CDR3: CGVEEWGPWSGYTF. The CDR3 DNA follows: TGCGGCGTTGAAGAATGGGGACCCTGGAGTGGCTACACCTTC.

The chain recombines TRBV6-5 with TRBJ2-3; either TRBD1 or TRBD2 may supply D (6 bases each). Germline CDR1 reads MNHEY; CDR2 reads SVGAGI. The V end lost 2 bases, the J end lost 3 bases, and 9 bases lay between the germline ends. The CDR3 spans 14 residues. In nucleotides, the CDR3 is TGTGCCAGCAGTTACGAGGGGGGTACAGATACGCAGTATTTT. Amino acid sequence: CASSYEGGTDTQYF.

A few counts support this clonotype. The chain employs TRBV2 and TRBJ2-7, with D possibly matching TRBD1 (6 bases). Germline V gene data show CDR1 as SNHLY and CDR2 as FYNNEI. The CDR3 is 13 residues long. Trimming shortened V by 7 bases and J by 0 bases, and 10 bases separated the two germline ends. The CDR3: CASTRQDSYEQYF. The CDR3 DNA is TGTGCCAGCACTCGACAGGACTCCTACGAGCAGTACTTC.

Notes on this clonotype: Being one base from a much bigger clone, this may be a read error. The genes are TRBV5-4 and TRBJ2-1; 8 bases are a match to TRBD2. The V gene end was trimmed by 2 bases and the J gene end by 0 bases; junction bases not matched to a gene: 4. The CDR3 is made up of 16 amino acids. Looked up from germline, CDR1 is SGHNT and CDR2 is YYREEE (reference sequence). The CDR3 reads CASSLKRETSYNEQFF. The CDR3 DNA sequence: TGTGCCAGCAGCTTAAAGCGGGAGACCTCCTACAATGAGCAGTTCTTC.

The rearrangement joins TRBV7-6 to TRBJ1-5, with D hard to call. Trimming removed 5 bases from V and 4 bases from J, with 24 bases in between. This CDR3 is 18 amino acids long. Looked up from germline, CDR1 is SGHVS and CDR2 is FNYEAQ. In nucleotides, the CDR3 is TGTGCCAGCAGCCCGCGACCCGGGCCCCTTCTAGGGAATCAGCCCCAGCATTTT. Its protein product is CASSPRPGPLLGNQPQHF.

V is TRBV7-9 and J is TRBJ2-1, with TRBD2 matching over 9 bases. Trimming removed 5 bases from V and 2 bases from J; junction bases left unmatched: 4. Germline V gene data show CDR1 as SEHNR and CDR2 as FQNEAQ (reference sequence). The CDR3 runs 15 residues. This CDR3 reads CASSNLAGTYNEQFF. In DNA form, the CDR3 reads TGTGCCAGCAGCAACCTAGCGGGGACCTACAATGAGCAGTTCTTC.

This chain uses TRBV7-9 with TRBJ2-5, with D uncertain. The closer fit of TRBJ2-7 to the DNA end suggests the J call may be wrong. CDR1 and CDR2 (germline): SEHNR, FQNEAQ (reference sequence). The CDR3 has 16 residues. The CDR3 protein is CASSLVAPMGGYEQYF. CDR3 in DNA: TGTGCCAGCAGCTTAGTTGCCCCCATGGGCGGCTACGAGCAGTACTTC.

V is TRBV11-2 and J is TRBJ2-6; unclear D gene. The CDR3 loop spans 15 amino acids. Between the trimmed V and J ends, which lost 5 bases and 10 bases, there was a span of 18 bases. Germline V CDR1 and CDR2: SGHAT, FQNNGV. The CDR3 DNA reads as TGTGCCAGCAGCCCTAAGTCGCTTCCTTTAAACGTCCTGACTTTC. This encodes CASSPKSLPLNVLTF.